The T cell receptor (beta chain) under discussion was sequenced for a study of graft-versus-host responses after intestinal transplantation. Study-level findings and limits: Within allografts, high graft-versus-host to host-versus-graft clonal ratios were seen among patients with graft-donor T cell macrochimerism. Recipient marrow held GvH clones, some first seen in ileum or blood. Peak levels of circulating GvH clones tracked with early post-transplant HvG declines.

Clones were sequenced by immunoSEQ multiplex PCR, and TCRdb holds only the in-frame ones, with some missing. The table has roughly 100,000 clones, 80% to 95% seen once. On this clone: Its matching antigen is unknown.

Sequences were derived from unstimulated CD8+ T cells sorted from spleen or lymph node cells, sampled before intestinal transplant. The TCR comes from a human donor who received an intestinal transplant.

The CDR3 DNA follows: TGCGCCAGCAGTCGGGACAGGGAGAATGAAAAACTGTTTTTT. It encodes CASSRDRENEKLFF. V usage is TRBV23-1 and J usage is TRBJ1-4; 9 positions match TRBD1. TRBV23-1 is identified as an open reading frame with a role that is uncertain. This CDR3 spans 14 amino acids. Unmatched junction bases numbered 2, after V lost 4 bases and J lost 5 bases.